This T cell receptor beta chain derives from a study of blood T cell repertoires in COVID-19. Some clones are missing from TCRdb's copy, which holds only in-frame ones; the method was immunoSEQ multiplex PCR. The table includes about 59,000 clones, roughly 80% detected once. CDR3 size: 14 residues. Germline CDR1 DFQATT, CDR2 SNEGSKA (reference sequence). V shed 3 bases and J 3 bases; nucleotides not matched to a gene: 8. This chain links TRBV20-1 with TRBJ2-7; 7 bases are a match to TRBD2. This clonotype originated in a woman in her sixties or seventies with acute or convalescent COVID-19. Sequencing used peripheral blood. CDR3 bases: TGCAGTGCTAGTAGTACCGGGACTAACTACGAGCAGTACTTC. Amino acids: CSASSTGTNYEQYF.